This T cell receptor (beta chain) was found in a study (dated by TCRdb to 2015 to 2016). Library preparation employed RT-PCR. Sequenced on an Illumina MiSeq. The raw public reads went through TCRdb reprocessing: fastp at Q25, MiXCR clone calling, in-frame beta chains kept. CDR3 protein duplicates are merged, each entry listing the most common genes and DNA. For this sample there are more than 600,000 distinct CDR3 sequences; 12% to 15% appear just once. Together, the top ten hold roughly 3.6% of the sample. This clonotype was observed many times. Its antigen remains unidentified. Base qualities were left out, and no much larger clone turns up one base away. The CDR3 measures 14 amino acids from cysteine to phenylalanine. Only the CDR3 DNA is retained, 42 bases long and in frame from the first base. The germline V gene (reference sequence) supplies CDR1 DFQATT and CDR2 SNEGSKA. V loses 4 bases, J loses 2 bases, and the germline ends lie 12 bases apart.

This clonotype was sampled from a female donor in good health, serving as a healthy control. Material for sequencing was memory CD4+ T cells from blood. Here the chain combines TRBV20-1 and TRBJ1-5, with the D gene not confidently named. The CDR3 amino acid sequence is: CSATPFGGNQPQHF. The DNA sequence is given as TGCAGTGCTACCCCTTTTGGGGGCAATCAGCCCCAGCATTTT.